This T cell receptor beta chain was captured by sequencing in a study of blood T cell repertoires in COVID-19. Study-level information: Specimens from acute and convalescent COVID-19 originated in the United States, Italy and Spain. The analysed material was cDNA or gDNA that came from T cells, B-cell-depleted T cells, or PBMCs.

In the study's own analysis: Amplifying reference gene primers gave estimates of nucleated cell counts. Clones were read by immunoSEQ multiplex PCR, and TCRdb kept only the in-frame ones, dropping some. For V, J and clone size, that table is used; D and trimming come from the DNA. The repertoire holds 150,000 to 200,000 clones, with 80% to 85% as singletons. One Seattle source followed patients from active infection through their disease course. Trimming removed 4 bases at V and 0 bases at J, with 10 bases between. CDR1 SNHLY and CDR2 FYNNEI come from the germline V gene. The length of the CDR3 is 15 residues.

The genes are TRBV2 and TRBJ1-5, with D perhaps matching TRBD1 (5 bases). The sequenced material came from peripheral blood. The receptor comes from a woman between 65 and 79 years old with COVID-19, enrolled during active disease. CDR3 nucleotide sequence: TGTGCCAGCAGTGCGCAGGGCGTTAGCAATCAGCCCCAGCATTTT. This codes for CASSAQGVSNQPQHF.